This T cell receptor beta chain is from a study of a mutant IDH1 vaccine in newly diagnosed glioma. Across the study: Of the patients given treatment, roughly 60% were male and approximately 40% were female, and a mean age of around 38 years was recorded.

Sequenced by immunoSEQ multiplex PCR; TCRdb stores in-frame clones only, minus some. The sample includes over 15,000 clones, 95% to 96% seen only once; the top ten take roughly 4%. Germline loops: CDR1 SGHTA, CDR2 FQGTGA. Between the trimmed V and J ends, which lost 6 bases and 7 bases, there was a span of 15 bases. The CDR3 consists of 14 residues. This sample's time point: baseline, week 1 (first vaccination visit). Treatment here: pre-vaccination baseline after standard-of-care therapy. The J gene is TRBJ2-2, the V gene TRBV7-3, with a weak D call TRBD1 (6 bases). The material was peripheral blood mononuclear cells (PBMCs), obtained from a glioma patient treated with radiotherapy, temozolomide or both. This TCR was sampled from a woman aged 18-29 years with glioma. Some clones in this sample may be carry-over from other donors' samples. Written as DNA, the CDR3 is TGTGCCAGCAGTCCTACAGGGCCGGTCGGGGAGCTGTTTTTT. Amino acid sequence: CASSPTGPVGELFF.